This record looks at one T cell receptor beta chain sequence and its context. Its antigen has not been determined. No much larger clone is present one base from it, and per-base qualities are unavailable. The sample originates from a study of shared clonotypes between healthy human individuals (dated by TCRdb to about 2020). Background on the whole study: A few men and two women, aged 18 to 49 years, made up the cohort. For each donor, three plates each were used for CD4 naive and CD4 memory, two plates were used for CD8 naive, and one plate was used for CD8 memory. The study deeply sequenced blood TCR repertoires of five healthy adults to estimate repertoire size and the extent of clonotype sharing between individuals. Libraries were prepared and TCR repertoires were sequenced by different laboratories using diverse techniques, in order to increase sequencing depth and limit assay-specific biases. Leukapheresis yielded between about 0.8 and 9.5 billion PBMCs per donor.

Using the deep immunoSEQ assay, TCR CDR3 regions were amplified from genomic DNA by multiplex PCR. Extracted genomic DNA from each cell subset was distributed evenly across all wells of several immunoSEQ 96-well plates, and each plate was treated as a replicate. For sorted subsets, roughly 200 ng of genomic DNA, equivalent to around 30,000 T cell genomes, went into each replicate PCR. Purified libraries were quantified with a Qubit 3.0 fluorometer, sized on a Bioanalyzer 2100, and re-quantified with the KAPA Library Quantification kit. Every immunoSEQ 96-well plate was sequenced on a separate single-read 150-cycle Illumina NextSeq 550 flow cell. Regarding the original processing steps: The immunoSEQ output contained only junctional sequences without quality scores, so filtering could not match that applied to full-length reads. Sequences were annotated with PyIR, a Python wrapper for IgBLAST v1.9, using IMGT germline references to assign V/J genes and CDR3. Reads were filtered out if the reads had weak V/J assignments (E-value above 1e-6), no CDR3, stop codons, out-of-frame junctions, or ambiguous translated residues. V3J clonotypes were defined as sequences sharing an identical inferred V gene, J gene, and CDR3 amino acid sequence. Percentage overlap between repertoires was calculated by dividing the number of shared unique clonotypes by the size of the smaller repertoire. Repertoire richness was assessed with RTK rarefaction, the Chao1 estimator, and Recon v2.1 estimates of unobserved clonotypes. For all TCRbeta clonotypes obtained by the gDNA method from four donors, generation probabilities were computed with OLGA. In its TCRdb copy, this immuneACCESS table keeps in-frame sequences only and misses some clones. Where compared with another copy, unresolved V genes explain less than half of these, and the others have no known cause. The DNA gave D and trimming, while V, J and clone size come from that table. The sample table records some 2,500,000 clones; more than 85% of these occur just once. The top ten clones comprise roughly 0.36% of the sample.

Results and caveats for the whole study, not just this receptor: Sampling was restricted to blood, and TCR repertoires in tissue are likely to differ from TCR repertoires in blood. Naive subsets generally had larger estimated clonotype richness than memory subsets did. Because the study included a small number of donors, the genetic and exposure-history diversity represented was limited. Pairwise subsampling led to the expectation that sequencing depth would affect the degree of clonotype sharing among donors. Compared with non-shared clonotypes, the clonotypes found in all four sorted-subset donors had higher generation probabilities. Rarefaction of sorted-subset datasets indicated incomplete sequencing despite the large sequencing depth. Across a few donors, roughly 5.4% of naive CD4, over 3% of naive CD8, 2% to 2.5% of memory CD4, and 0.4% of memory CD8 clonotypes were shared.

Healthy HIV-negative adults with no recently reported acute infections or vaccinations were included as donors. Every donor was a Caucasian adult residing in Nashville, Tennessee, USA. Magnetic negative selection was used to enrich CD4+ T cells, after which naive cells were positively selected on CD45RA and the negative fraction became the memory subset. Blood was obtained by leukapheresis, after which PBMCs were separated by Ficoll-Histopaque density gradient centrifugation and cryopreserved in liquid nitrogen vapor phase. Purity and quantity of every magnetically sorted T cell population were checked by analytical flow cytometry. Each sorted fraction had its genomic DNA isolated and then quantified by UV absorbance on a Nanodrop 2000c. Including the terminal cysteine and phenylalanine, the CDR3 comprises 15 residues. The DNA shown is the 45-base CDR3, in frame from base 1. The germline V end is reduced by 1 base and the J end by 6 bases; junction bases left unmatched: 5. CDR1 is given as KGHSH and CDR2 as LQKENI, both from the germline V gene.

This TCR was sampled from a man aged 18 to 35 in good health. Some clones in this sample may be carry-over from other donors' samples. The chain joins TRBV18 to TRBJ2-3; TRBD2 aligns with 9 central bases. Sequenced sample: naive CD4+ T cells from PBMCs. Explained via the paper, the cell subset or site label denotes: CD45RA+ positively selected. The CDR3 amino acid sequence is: CASSPLASGIDTQYF. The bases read TGTGCCAGCTCACCACTGGCTAGCGGGATTGATACGCAGTATTTT.